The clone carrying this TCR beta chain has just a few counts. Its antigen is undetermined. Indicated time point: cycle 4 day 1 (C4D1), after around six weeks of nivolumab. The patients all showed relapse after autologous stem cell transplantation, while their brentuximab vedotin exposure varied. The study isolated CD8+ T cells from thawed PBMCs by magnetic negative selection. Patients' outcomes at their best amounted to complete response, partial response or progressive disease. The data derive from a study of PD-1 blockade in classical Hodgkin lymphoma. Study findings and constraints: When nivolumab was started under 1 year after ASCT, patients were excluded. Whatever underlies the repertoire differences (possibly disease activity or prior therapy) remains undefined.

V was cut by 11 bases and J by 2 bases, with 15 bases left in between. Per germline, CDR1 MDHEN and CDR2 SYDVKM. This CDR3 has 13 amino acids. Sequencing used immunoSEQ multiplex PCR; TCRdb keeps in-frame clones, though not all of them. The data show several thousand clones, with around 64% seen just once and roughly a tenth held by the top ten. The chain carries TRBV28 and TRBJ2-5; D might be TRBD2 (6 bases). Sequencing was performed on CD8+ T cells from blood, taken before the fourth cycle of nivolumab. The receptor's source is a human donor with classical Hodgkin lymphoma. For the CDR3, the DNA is TGTGCCGCTACTCGGGGGACTCAAGAGACCCAGTACTTC. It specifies CAATRGTQETQYF.